This T cell receptor (beta chain) was documented in a study of blood T cell repertoires in COVID-19. Assignments of participants to cohorts depended upon their own reported clinical history. Germline values: CDR1 SGHAT, CDR2 FQNNGV. Trimming removed 5 bases from V and 0 bases from J; junction bases left unmatched: 12. The CDR3 extends over 19 amino acids. Clones were sequenced by immunoSEQ multiplex PCR, and TCRdb holds only the in-frame ones, with some missing. The table includes under 250,000 clones, around 85% detected once. Source material: PBMCs or T cells enriched from blood (not recorded which). This TCR was recovered from a middle-aged woman with acute COVID-19. The J gene is TRBJ2-3, the V gene TRBV11-2; 12 positions match TRBD2. The CDR3 DNA reads as TGTGCCAGCAGCGGGGGACTAGCGGGCTCTTTTTCTAGCACAGATACGCAGTATTTT. The encoded protein is CASSGGLAGSFSSTDTQYF.